The entry below describes one T cell receptor beta chain. This entry belongs to a study of T cell changes during pregnancy in multiple sclerosis. Germline V gene data show CDR1 as MNHEY and CDR2 as SMNVEV (reference sequence). Trimming removed 7 bases at V and 11 bases at J, with 12 bases between. This CDR3 comprises 12 residues. The repertoire was sequenced with immunoSEQ multiplex PCR; TCRdb's copy has only in-frame clones and lacks some. The sample lists fewer than 65,000 clones, approximately 94% occurring once. The source is a female donor with multiple sclerosis, enrolled in a pregnancy study. The material was CD4+ T cells from peripheral blood mononuclear cells, obtained in the third trimester of pregnancy. This chain connects TRBV27 to TRBJ1-6; D ambiguous. The CDR3 DNA is TGTGCCAGCAAAACCCCCGGGGCACCCCTCCACTTT. It specifies CASKTPGAPLHF.